The 8 T cell receptor beta chains below all came from one sample that was sequenced in a study of blood T cell repertoires in COVID-19 (dated by TCRdb to 2019 to 2021). Libraries came from the immunoSEQ multiplex PCR assay. What TCRdb holds here is the immuneACCESS table cut down to in-frame rearrangements. Part of the clones is not present; checked against another copy, under half of the missing clones reflect an unresolved V gene, and the others are unexplained. Here the sample has hundreds of thousands of clones; 80% to 95% occur a single time. 1.5% to 2% of the sample rests with the top ten. The sample taken for sequencing was PBMCs or T cells enriched from blood (not recorded which). These receptor sequences come from a woman between 18 and 29 years old who had recovered from COVID-19.

This chain joins TRBV28 and TRBJ1-4, with D hard to call. CDR1 and CDR2 (germline): MDHEN, SYDVKM. V was clipped by 6 bases and J by 5 bases, with 4 bases between them. The CDR3 has 11 residues. CDR3 in DNA: TGTGCCAGCAGCCTAAATGAAAAACTGTTTTTT. Its protein product is CASSLNEKLFF. Full variable domain (remainder filled in from reference TRBV28 and TRBJ1-4): DVKVTQSSRYLVKRTGEKVFLECVQDMDHENMFWYRQDPGLGLRLIYFSYDVKMKEKGDIPEGYSVSREKKERFSLILESASTNQTSMYLCASSLNEKLFFGSGTQLSVL.

J is TRBJ2-2 and V is TRBV24-1, with D possibly being TRBD2 (5 bases). Germline loops: CDR1 KGHDR, CDR2 SFDVKD. The CDR3 totals 12 residues. Trimming shortened V by 7 bases and J by 6 bases, and 8 bases separated the two germline ends. In nucleotides, the CDR3 is TGTGCCACCAGAGAGGGCGCCGGGGAGCTGTTTTTT. This sequence encodes CATREGAGELFF.

This clone was seen once. The chain has TRBV27 and TRBJ1-2; perhaps TRBD1 as D (5 bases). Germline V gene data show CDR1 as MNHEY and CDR2 as SMNVEV (reference sequence). CDR3 length: 13 amino acids. Trimming cost V 3 bases and J 4 bases, with 9 bases left between them. The CDR3 loop reads CASSFKGFYGYTF. DNA of the CDR3: TGTGCCAGCAGTTTCAAGGGGTTCTATGGCTACACCTTC.

This clone turned up a few times. This chain joins TRBV2 and TRBJ1-6; D possibly corresponds to TRBD1 (6 bases). Germline CDR1 and CDR2: SNHLY and FYNNEI. The length of the CDR3 is 14 residues. V lost 6 bases and J lost 9, with 15 bases in between. CDR3: CASSQTTGFSPLHF. Here the CDR3 DNA reads TGTGCCAGCAGCCAAACAACAGGGTTTTCACCCCTCCACTTT.

This clone has a single count. The chain uses TRBV7-2 and TRBJ1-2, with D perhaps TRBD1 (5 bases). Trimming cost V 3 bases and J 2 bases, with 10 bases left between them. The CDR3 is 14 residues long. CDR1 and CDR2 from the germline V gene are SGHTA and FQGNSA. CDR3 DNA: TGTGCCAGCAGCTTCAGGGATCCAAACTATGGCTACACCTTC. Its translation: CASSFRDPNYGYTF.

V usage is TRBV10-3 and J usage is TRBJ1-1, with TRBD1 matching 8 bases. V shed 8 bases and J 7 bases; nucleotides not matched to a gene: 12. The CDR3 loop spans 14 amino acids. Germline loops: CDR1 ENHRY, CDR2 SYGVKD. The CDR3 loop reads CAIRKDRVGGEAFF. The CDR3 DNA reads TGTGCCATCCGTAAGGACAGGGTAGGTGGTGAAGCTTTCTTT.

This clone occurred once. The chain combines TRBV7-2 with TRBJ1-3; D possibly corresponds to TRBD1 (6 bases). V was shortened by 2 bases and J by 3 bases, with 14 bases between the two germline ends. The CDR3 has 16 residues. Germline V gives CDR1 SGHTA, CDR2 FQGNSA. The CDR3 DNA reads TGTGCCAGCAGCTTAAATTCAGGGGCTTATGGAAACACCATATATTTT. It yields the protein CASSLNSGAYGNTIYF. Based on the CDR3 plus reference TRBV7-2 and TRBJ1-3, the full variable domain is GAGVSQSPSNKVTEKGKDVELRCDPISGHTALYWYRQSLGQGLEFLIYFQGNSAPDKSGLPSDRFSAERTGGSVSTLTIQRTQQEDSAVYLCASSLNSGAYGNTIYFGEGSWLTVV.

The V and J genes are TRBV11-2 and TRBJ1-3; unclear D gene. Trimming removed 5 bases at V and 4 bases at J, with 18 bases between. Germline V gives CDR1 SGHAT, CDR2 FQNNGV. CDR3 length equals 16 residues. The CDR3 DNA reads TGTGCCAGCAGCACTCCCAAGACACCGGGAGGAAACACCATATATTTT. Translation gives CASSTPKTPGGNTIYF.